This is a list of T cell receptor beta chains from one sample in a study of a mutant IDH1 vaccine in newly diagnosed glioma. The antigens these receptors bind are not known. Here immunoSEQ multiplex PCR was the method, and the copy in TCRdb shows in-frame clones only, minus some. The data show tens of thousands of clones, about 81% seen once. The material sequenced was PBMCs, taken from a glioma patient whose treatment included an IDH1 peptide vaccine. Receptors originate from a woman aged 45 to 65 with glioma. CDR3s include the opening cysteine and the closing phenylalanine or tryptophan. The D gene is left open where the match is weak. Clone sizes are given selectively: once, few, many, or a class where the clone is expanded.

TRBJ2-2,-,TRBV7-8,-,CASSLGPPVLFF,TGTGCCAGCAGCTTAGGCCCGCCGGTGCTGTTTTTT
TRBJ1-2,-,TRBV28,-,CASSRILANYGYTF,TGTGCCAGCAGTAGAATACTAGCTAACTATGGCTACACCTTC
TRBJ2-3,-,TRBV5-4,-,CASRPGGRTDTQYF,TGTGCCAGCAGACCCGGGGGAAGAACAGATACGCAGTATTTT
TRBJ1-5,-,TRBV19,-,CASSTQFGDRLRKGNQPQHF,TGTGCCAGTAGTACCCAATTTGGAGACAGGCTGAGGAAGGGCAATCAGCCCCAGCATTTT
TRBJ2-7,TRBD1,TRBV29-1,-,CSVEVVDRGPYEQYF,TGCAGCGTTGAAGTCGTAGACAGGGGGCCCTACGAGCAGTACTTC
TRBJ2-4,-,TRBV4-1,-,CASSQGLNPGRKVLAKNIQYF,TGCGCCAGCAGCCAAGGCCTTAACCCGGGACGGAAAGTTCTAGCCAAAAACATTCAGTACTTC
TRBJ1-4,-,TRBV28,-,CAIGRSNEKLFF,TGTGCGATTGGCAGGTCTAATGAAAAACTGTTTTTT
TRBJ2-3,-,TRBV4-3,-,CASSQDQRVTDTQYF,TGCGCCAGCAGCCAAGATCAGCGGGTAACAGATACGCAGTATTTT
TRBJ1-6,-,TRBV30,-,CAWSVYTGGSYNSPLHF,TGTGCCTGGAGTGTTTACACCGGGGGCTCCTATAATTCACCCCTCCACTTT
TRBJ2-7,-,TRBV5-1,once,CASSLATGYGSYEQYF,TGCGCCAGCAGCTTGGCCACAGGGTACGGGTCCTACGAGCAGTACTTC
TRBJ2-7,-,TRBV7-9,-,CASSLDPGGDSYEQYF,TGTGCCAGCAGCTTAGACCCTGGGGGAGACTCCTACGAGCAGTACTTC
TRBJ2-6,TRBD1,TRBV19,-,CASSSDRGLYSGANVLTF,TGTGCCAGTAGCTCAGACAGGGGCTTATACTCTGGGGCCAACGTCCTGACTTTC
TRBJ2-3,TRBD1,TRBV4-2,-,CASSHRGQGADTQYF,TGTGCCAGCAGCCATAGGGGACAGGGGGCAGATACGCAGTATTTT
TRBJ2-6,TRBD1,TRBV4-3,-,CASSPTGAGANVLTF,TGCGCCAGCAGCCCGACAGGGGCTGGGGCCAACGTCCTGACTTTC
TRBJ2-2,-,TRBV9,-,CASSAPGAGANTGELFF,TGTGCCAGCAGCGCGCCCGGGGCGGGGGCTAACACCGGGGAGCTGTTTTTT
TRBJ2-3,TRBD2,TRBV7-6,-,CASSARGVEAYTQYF,TGTGCCAGCAGCGCGCGGGGGGTCGAGGCGTATACGCAGTATTTT
TRBJ2-7,TRBD2,TRBV25-1,-,CASSTSGGLDEQYF,TGTGCCAGCTCTACTAGCGGGGGGCTCGACGAGCAGTACTTC
TRBJ2-1,TRBD2,TRBV6-5,-,CASGSGGFYNEQFF,TGTGCCAGCGGTAGCGGGGGGTTCTACAATGAGCAGTTCTTC
TRBJ2-7,TRBD1,TRBV4-1,-,CASSHPTRDRFSYEQYF,TGCGCCAGCAGCCATCCCACCCGGGACAGGTTCTCCTACGAGCAGTACTTC
TRBJ2-3,-,TRBV9,-,CASSVGYTAAGLTDTQYF,TGTGCCAGCAGCGTGGGTTACACGGCTGCGGGTCTTACAGATACGCAGTATTTT
TRBJ2-7,TRBD2,TRBV28,-,CASSSGGGASAREQYF,TGTGCCAGCAGTTCGGGCGGGGGGGCATCAGCCCGCGAGCAGTACTTC
TRBJ2-2,TRBD1,TRBV7-3,-,CASRSTGGSGELFF,TGTGCCAGCAGGTCGACAGGGGGCAGCGGGGAGCTGTTTTTT
TRBJ1-2,-,TRBV20-1,-,CSVGTNYGYTF,TGCAGTGTGGGGACTAACTATGGCTACACCTTC
TRBJ2-7,TRBD2,TRBV7-9,-,CASSSGTTSYEQYF,TGTGCCAGCAGTTCAGGGACTACCTCCTACGAGCAGTACTTC
TRBJ1-2,TRBD1,TRBV6-1,-,CASSELATGTGDYGYTF,TGTGCCAGCAGTGAACTTGCGACAGGGACGGGAGACTATGGCTACACCTTC
TRBJ1-2,TRBD1,TRBV7-2,-,CASSSWDRGEYGYTF,TGTGCCAGCAGCTCCTGGGACAGGGGCGAATATGGCTACACCTTC
TRBJ1-2,-,TRBV19,-,CASSVRPGPYGYTF,TGTGCCAGTAGTGTAAGACCGGGACCCTATGGCTACACCTTC
TRBJ1-4,-,TRBV7-9,-,CASNPGGRGSNEKLFF,TGTGCCAGCAACCCCGGAGGGCGGGGTAGTAATGAAAAACTGTTTTTT
TRBJ2-7,TRBD1,TRBV7-3,-,CASSPRARGYEQYF,TGTGCCAGCAGCCCCCGGGCCAGGGGGTACGAGCAGTACTTC
TRBJ1-4,-,TRBV27,-,CASSLSGALGEKLFF,TGTGCCAGCAGTTTATCAGGGGCACTAGGTGAAAAACTGTTTTTT
TRBJ1-4,-,TRBV7-9,-,CASSSATGGPTNEKLFF,TGTGCCAGCAGCTCAGCAACGGGGGGACCAACTAATGAAAAACTGTTTTTT
TRBJ1-1,-,TRBV2,few,CASRSSMNTEAFF,TGTGCCAGCAGGTCTTCGATGAACACTGAAGCTTTCTTT
TRBJ1-2,-,TRBV7-6,-,CASSLLGDPMGGYTF,TGTGCCAGCAGCCTGTTAGGGGATCCCATGGGAGGCTACACCTTC
TRBJ1-5,TRBD1,TRBV7-2,-,CASSPRQGTQPQHF,TGTGCCAGCAGCCCAAGACAGGGAACTCAGCCCCAGCATTTT
TRBJ2-5,-,TRBV7-2,few,CASSPGAGETQYF,TGTGCCAGCAGCCCTGGGGCGGGAGAGACCCAGTACTTC
TRBJ2-3,-,TRBV5-6,-,CASSQTPADTQYF,TGTGCCAGCAGCCAGACACCAGCAGATACGCAGTATTTT
TRBJ1-2,-,TRBV11-1,once,CASSLDGESYTF,TGTGCCAGCAGCTTAGACGGTGAAAGCTACACCTTC
TRBJ2-5,-,TRBV7-9,-,CASSGEETQYF,TGTGCGAGCAGTGGGGAAGAGACCCAGTACTTC
TRBJ1-5,-,TRBV2,-,CASSWGNQPQHF,TGTGCCAGCAGTTGGGGTAATCAGCCCCAGCATTTT
TRBJ1-1,-,TRBV7-6,-,CASSSQSAAVGEAFF,TGTGCCAGCAGTTCCCAATCCGCGGCAGTGGGGGAAGCTTTCTTT
TRBJ2-3,-,TRBV2,-,CASSEGGEDTQYF,TGTGCCAGCAGTGAAGGAGGAGAAGATACGCAGTATTTT
TRBJ1-1,-,TRBV29-1,-,CSVYKDSLRNTEAFF,TGCAGCGTATATAAGGACAGCTTACGGAACACTGAAGCTTTCTTT
TRBJ2-4,TRBD2,TRBV6-6,-,CSTKRGGDKNIQYF,TGTTCTACTAAGCGGGGGGGTGACAAAAACATTCAGTACTTC
TRBJ1-2,-,TRBV7-9,-,CASTRPETENYGYTF,TGTGCCAGCACCCGCCCCGAGACGGAGAACTATGGCTACACCTTC
TRBJ2-2,-,TRBV14,-,CASSQGQFTGELFF,TGTGCCAGCAGCCAAGGACAGTTCACCGGGGAGCTGTTTTTT
TRBJ1-6,TRBD1,TRBV15,-,CATSTRDSNSPLHF,TGTGCCACCAGCACCCGGGACAGCAATTCACCCCTCCACTTT
TRBJ2-2,TRBD2,TRBV4-3,once,CASSDLAGVMNTGELFF,TGCGCCAGCAGCGACCTAGCGGGGGTGATGAACACCGGGGAGCTGTTTTTT
TRBJ1-2,TRBD1,TRBV7-9,few,CASSETGQAATF,TGTGCCAGCAGCGAAACGGGACAGGCGGCCACCTTC
TRBJ1-1,TRBD1,TRBV5-6,-,CASSSHGQGDTEAFF,TGTGCCAGCAGCTCCCACGGACAGGGGGATACTGAAGCTTTCTTT
TRBJ1-5,TRBD1,TRBV19,-,CATRDRDYSNQPQHF,TGTGCCACTCGGGACAGGGATTATAGCAATCAGCCCCAGCATTTT
TRBJ2-3,TRBD2,TRBV9,-,CASSVAGRGVPGTREADTQYF,TGTGCCAGCAGCGTAGCTGGCCGTGGAGTGCCCGGGACTAGGGAGGCAGATACGCAGTATTTT